Following are 28 T cell receptor beta chains from one sample sequenced in a study of T cell changes during pregnancy in multiple sclerosis. The method was immunoSEQ multiplex PCR; TCRdb's version includes in-frame clones alone and lacks a portion of them. The sample records about 43,000 clones, approximately 90% being singletons. Specimen: PBMCs (not recorded whether the cells were cultured). The receptors were sampled from a female donor with multiple sclerosis, enrolled in a pregnancy study.

The chain is built from TRBV7-2 and TRBJ2-3, with D perhaps assigned TRBD1 or TRBD2 (5 bases each). Per germline, CDR1 SGHTA and CDR2 FQGNSA. The CDR3 is 14 residues long. V gave up 8 bases and J gave up 2 bases, with 14 bases separating them. The CDR3 sequence is CASRPGLITDTQYF. The CDR3 DNA reads TGTGCCAGCCGGCCGGGGCTAATCACAGATACGCAGTATTTT.

This chain connects TRBV18 to TRBJ2-2; TRBD1 matches at 7 bases. This CDR3 is built from 16 residues. Per the germline V gene, CDR1 is KGHSH and CDR2 is LQKENI. Losses at the gene ends were 3 bases for V and 0 bases for J; bases not matched to a gene: 4. The CDR3 coding sequence is TGTGCCAGCTCACCCCCCGGGACAGCGAACACCGGGGAGCTGTTTTTT. Amino acids: CASSPPGTANTGELFF.

This rearrangement joins TRBV5-1 to TRBJ2-7, with D possibly matching TRBD1 (5 bases). V lost 3 bases and J 1 base, leaving 14 bases between the germline ends. Germline V gives CDR1 SGHRS, CDR2 YFSETQ. The CDR3 totals 15 residues. The CDR3 region is CASSSRADRSYEQYF. The CDR3 nucleotides are TGCGCCAGCAGCTCCAGGGCAGATCGGTCCTACGAGCAGTACTTC.

The chain combines TRBV7-9 with TRBJ2-7; 8 bases fit TRBD2. Germline V gives CDR1 SEHNR, CDR2 FQNEAQ (reference sequence). CDR3 length: 14 residues. Unmatched junction bases numbered 8, after V lost 4 bases and J lost 6 bases. The CDR3 DNA reads TGTGCCAGCAGCTCTGCCGGGAGGGAGGGCGAGCAGTACTTC. Encoded protein: CASSSAGREGEQYF.

The genes are TRBV5-1 and TRBJ1-2, with 10 bases aligning to TRBD1. Germline lookup yields CDR1 SGHRS and CDR2 YFSETQ. The CDR3 is 14 amino acids. The V gene end was trimmed by 2 bases and the J gene end by 7 bases; junction bases not matched to a gene: 5. This CDR3 is CASSFGTGESGYTF. The CDR3 nucleotides are TGCGCCAGCAGCTTTGGGACAGGGGAGAGTGGCTACACCTTC. Combining the CDR3 with reference TRBV5-1 and TRBJ1-2 gives the whole variable domain KAGVTQTPRYLIKTRGQQVTLSCSPISGHRSVSWYQQTPGQGLQFLFEYFSETQRNKGNFPGRFSGRQFSNSRSEMNVSTLELGDSALYLCASSFGTGESGYTFGSGTRLTVV.

The chain couples TRBV18 to TRBJ1-1; TRBD1 matches at 11 bases. CDR3 length: 21 amino acids. Germline CDR1 reads KGHSH; CDR2 reads LQKENI. V shed 5 bases and J 4 bases; nucleotides not matched to a gene: 24. CDR3 DNA sequence: TGTGCCAGCTCAAGCCGGCATATGGTAATAGGGACAGGGGGAATGGGCACTGAAGCTTTCTTT. Its translation is CASSSRHMVIGTGGMGTEAFF.

In its sample, this clone was seen once. The gene calls are TRBV30 and TRBJ2-3, with TRBD1 identical over 7 bases. The CDR3 has 12 residues. CDR1 is GTSNPN and CDR2 is SVGIG in the germline V gene (reference sequence). V lost 5 bases to trimming and J lost 5 bases; unmatched junction nucleotides: 4. The CDR3 loop reads CAWEPGGDTQYF. DNA of the CDR3: TGTGCCTGGGAACCAGGGGGAGATACGCAGTATTTT.

This clone was recorded a few times. The V call is TRBV5-4, the J call TRBJ1-1; weak D call: TRBD1 (5 bases). The V gene lost 2 bases and the J gene lost 1 base, with 6 bases spanning the gap. This CDR3 has 13 amino acids. Germline loops: CDR1 SGHNT, CDR2 YYREEE (reference sequence). This CDR3 is CASSFGGNTEAFF. CDR3 in DNA: TGTGCCAGCAGCTTTGGGGGGAACACTGAAGCTTTCTTT.

This clone was picked up one time. The rearrangement uses TRBV2 and TRBJ1-2, with D perhaps TRBD1 (5 bases). CDR1 and CDR2 from the germline V gene are SNHLY and FYNNEI. Trimming pared 1 base from V and 4 bases from J, leaving 10 bases between. This CDR3 has 14 residues. The CDR3 loop reads CASSEGGHPYGYTF. The DNA for the CDR3 is TGTGCCAGCAGTGAAGGAGGACATCCCTATGGCTACACCTTC.

This rearrangement joins TRBV18 to TRBJ2-2; 11 bases map to TRBD2. CDR1 is KGHSH, CDR2 LQKENI, per germline. Trimming took 5 bases from V and 0 from J; bases not matched to a gene: 8. This CDR3 has 18 residues. The CDR3 DNA follows: TGTGCCAGCTCAACCATGGGACTAGCGGTCCCGAACACCGGGGAGCTGTTTTTT. Its protein is CASSTMGLAVPNTGELFF.

The chain carries TRBV5-6 and TRBJ2-1, with D tentatively TRBD1 (7 bases). Trimming stripped 6 bases from V and 0 bases from J, with 19 bases between. In germline, CDR1 is SGHDT, CDR2 YYEEEE. The CDR3 runs 17 residues. The CDR3 loop reads CASIRGDSPISYNEQFF. CDR3 DNA: TGTGCCAGCATCAGGGGGGACTCCCCCATCTCCTACAATGAGCAGTTCTTC.

V and J are TRBV7-6 and TRBJ1-1, with D perhaps matching TRBD1 (5 bases). The CDR3 spans 19 residues. The germline V gene encodes CDR1 SGHVS and CDR2 FNYEAQ. Trimming left V 2 bases short and J 4 bases short, with 26 bases between. The CDR3 is CASSLRGAGVTGVGTEAFF. For the CDR3, the DNA is TGTGCCAGCAGCTTAAGGGGCGCCGGGGTTACGGGAGTGGGCACTGAAGCTTTCTTT.

Here the CDR3 reads CASSQGAGGNYGYTF. The CDR3 DNA reads as TGTGCCAGCAGCCAAGGGGCAGGGGGCAACTATGGCTACACCTTC. V usage is TRBV14 and J usage is TRBJ1-2; 8 bases align to TRBD1. The germline V gene encodes CDR1 SGHDN and CDR2 FVKESK. The V gene end was trimmed by 1 base and the J gene end by 2 bases; junction bases not matched to a gene: 3. This CDR3 region has 15 residues. Together with reference TRBV14 and TRBJ1-2, the CDR3 gives the full variable domain: EAGVTQFPSHSVIEKGQTVTLRCDPISGHDNLYWYRRVMGKEIKFLLHFVKESKQDESGMPNNRFLAERTGGTYSTLKVQPAELEDSGVYFCASSQGAGGNYGYTFGSGTRLTVV.

The chain couples TRBV19 to TRBJ1-5; D is possibly TRBD1 (6 bases). The germline gives CDR1 LNHDA, CDR2 SQIVND (reference sequence). The CDR3 consists of 14 residues. V was trimmed by 5 bases and J by 6 bases, leaving 14 bases between them. DNA for the CDR3: TGTGCCAGTAGTGCGGGCCTAGGGGGTCAGCCCCAGCATTTT. Translating it yields CASSAGLGGQPQHF.

This chain connects TRBV19 to TRBJ2-7, with TRBD2 matching over 10 bases. This CDR3 has 17 residues. The V gene's germline CDR1 is LNHDA and CDR2 SQIVND (reference sequence). Unmatched junction bases numbered 8, after V lost 1 base and J lost 2 bases. CDR3 nucleotides: TGTGCCAGTAGTATAGGGCCTAGCGGGAGCTACACCTACGAGCAGTACTTC. Amino acids: CASSIGPSGSYTYEQYF. The full variable domain, with the rest looked up from reference TRBV19 and TRBJ2-7, is DGGITQSPKYLFRKEGQNVTLSCEQNLNHDAMYWYRQDPGQGLRLIYYSQIVNDFQKGDIAEGYSVSREKKESFPLTVTSAQKNPTAFYLCASSIGPSGSYTYEQYFGPGTRLTVT.

This clone has a handful of counts. The chain carries TRBV2 and TRBJ2-5, with D possibly matching TRBD2 (5 bases). V was pared by 2 bases and J by 2 bases, with 12 bases between. Germline CDR1 is SNHLY and CDR2 is FYNNEI. The CDR3 spans 15 residues. CDR3 sequence (DNA): TGTGCCAGCAGTGAAAGAGGGCAGCCTCAAGAGACCCAGTACTTC. Translation gives CASSERGQPQETQYF.

The chain combines TRBV29-1 with TRBJ1-2; D call uncertain. The CDR3 loop spans 11 amino acids. Germline values: CDR1 SQVTM, CDR2 ANQGSEA. V lost 4 bases and J 0 bases, leaving 3 bases between the germline ends. The CDR3, as DNA: TGCAGCGTTGCGGCTAACTATGGCTACACCTTC. This codes for CSVAANYGYTF.

The chain recombines TRBV5-1 with TRBJ2-7; possibly TRBD1 for D (6 bases). CDR1 SGHRS and CDR2 YFSETQ come from the germline V gene. V dropped 4 bases and J dropped 5 bases, with 19 bases sitting between them. The CDR3 runs 15 residues. CDR3 protein: CASSIRPGTLDEQYF. The CDR3 nucleotides read TGCGCCAGCAGCATACGTCCCGGGACATTAGACGAGCAGTACTTC. The full variable domain, in which reference TRBV5-1 and TRBJ2-7 provide the parts outside the CDR3, is KAGVTQTPRYLIKTRGQQVTLSCSPISGHRSVSWYQQTPGQGLQFLFEYFSETQRNKGNFPGRFSGRQFSNSRSEMNVSTLELGDSALYLCASSIRPGTLDEQYFGPGTRLTVT.

The rearrangement uses TRBV11-1 and TRBJ2-7, with TRBD2 matching over 8 bases. V was clipped by 2 bases and J by 7 bases; unmatched bases: 7. Germline CDR1 and CDR2: SGHAT and FQDESV (reference sequence). CDR3 length equals 14 residues. CDR3 in DNA: TGTGCCAGCAGCTTATTGCGGGAGGTAGGGGAGCAGTACTTC. It encodes CASSLLREVGEQYF. Filled out from reference TRBV11-1 and TRBJ2-7, the complete variable domain reads EAEVAQSPRYKITEKSQAVAFWCDPISGHATLYWYRQILGQGPELLVQFQDESVVDDSQLPKDRFSAERLKGVDSTLKIQPAELGDSAMYLCASSLLREVGEQYFGPGTRLTVT.

The chain recombines TRBV2 with TRBJ2-7, with TRBD1 identical over 7 bases. Germline CDR1 SNHLY, CDR2 FYNNEI. The CDR3 length is 13 residues. Unmatched junction bases numbered 4, after V lost 7 bases and J lost 1 base. CDR3 in DNA: TGTGCCAGCACCTCGGGACAGTCCTACGAGCAGTACTTC. As protein: CASTSGQSYEQYF. The full variable domain, completed using reference TRBV2 and TRBJ2-7, is EPEVTQTPSHQVTQMGQEVILRCVPISNHLYFYWYRQILGQKVEFLVSFYNNEISEKSEIFDDQFSVERPDGSNFTLKIRSTKLEDSAMYFCASTSGQSYEQYFGPGTRLTVT.

CDR3 nucleotides: TGTGCCAGCAGCTCCACTGCGAACACTGAAGCTTTCTTT. Its translation is CASSSTANTEAFF. V gene TRBV9 combines with J gene TRBJ1-1; D is unresolved. Germline CDR1 SGDLS, CDR2 YYNGEE. Trimming left V 4 bases short and J 1 base short, with 8 bases between. The CDR3 has 13 amino acids.

The V and J genes are TRBV7-3 and TRBJ2-7, with a tentative D call TRBD1 (5 bases). Looked up from germline, CDR1 is SGHTA and CDR2 is FQGTGA. With 3 bases removed from V and 6 bases from J, the gap between germline ends came to 12 bases. This CDR3 region has 13 residues. The CDR3 region has the DNA TGTGCCAGCAGCTTTCAGGGTTCGAGCGAGCAGTACTTC. Translated, it gives CASSFQGSSEQYF.

This rearrangement joins TRBV4-3 to TRBJ1-1; D ambiguous. The CDR3 sequence is 15 residues long. The V gene's germline CDR1 is LGHNA and CDR2 YSLEER. Trimming shortened V by 5 bases and J by 4 bases, and 17 bases separated the two germline ends. As DNA, the CDR3 is TGCGCCAGCAGCGAGGCTGGGAGTCCAATCACTGAAGCTTTCTTT. Translation gives CASSEAGSPITEAFF.

This clone was recorded a few times. For the CDR3, the DNA is TGTGCCGTATCACCAGCTAACTATGGCTACACCTTC. It translates to CAVSPANYGYTF. The chain has TRBV7-2 and TRBJ1-2; D not certain. Germline V gene data show CDR1 as SGHTA and CDR2 as FQGNSA. V was trimmed by 11 bases and J by 0 bases, leaving 10 bases between them. This CDR3 spans 12 amino acids.

The rearrangement uses TRBV7-2 and TRBJ2-5, with D unresolved. Trimming stripped 5 bases from V and 7 bases from J, with 14 bases between. The length of the CDR3 is 13 residues. Germline V gene data show CDR1 as SGHTA and CDR2 as FQGNSA. The CDR3, as DNA: TGTGCCAGCAGCCCCGTACGCTCGGGGACCCAGTACTTC. It encodes CASSPVRSGTQYF.

V usage is TRBV5-6 and J usage is TRBJ1-1; D gene uncertain. This CDR3 has 17 residues. Germline assignment: CDR1 SGHDT and CDR2 YYEEEE. Trimming took 4 bases from V and 2 from J, leaving 21 bases between them. CDR3 sequence (DNA): TGTGCCAGCAGCCTGACTGTTAACACCTATGATAACACTGAAGCTTTCTTT. Its translation is CASSLTVNTYDNTEAFF.

This chain connects TRBV27 to TRBJ1-1; D gene uncertain. CDR1 is MNHEY, CDR2 SMNVEV, per germline (reference sequence). The V and J ends lost 3 bases and 6 bases respectively, with 11 bases between them. There are 13 residues in the CDR3. CDR3 in amino acids: CASSFSASAEAFF. The CDR3 coding sequence is TGTGCCAGCAGTTTCTCTGCCTCGGCTGAAGCTTTCTTT.

The V and J genes are TRBV27 and TRBJ2-3; D gene unclear. The CDR3 totals 21 residues. From germline, CDR1 is MNHEY and CDR2 SMNVEV (reference sequence). The ends were cut back, 0 bases at V and 0 bases at J, with 25 bases in the middle. CDR3 loop: CASSLSKYGVVAASSTDTQYF. The CDR3 bases are TGTGCCAGCAGTTTATCGAAGTACGGTGTGGTGGCGGCTTCTAGCACAGATACGCAGTATTTT.